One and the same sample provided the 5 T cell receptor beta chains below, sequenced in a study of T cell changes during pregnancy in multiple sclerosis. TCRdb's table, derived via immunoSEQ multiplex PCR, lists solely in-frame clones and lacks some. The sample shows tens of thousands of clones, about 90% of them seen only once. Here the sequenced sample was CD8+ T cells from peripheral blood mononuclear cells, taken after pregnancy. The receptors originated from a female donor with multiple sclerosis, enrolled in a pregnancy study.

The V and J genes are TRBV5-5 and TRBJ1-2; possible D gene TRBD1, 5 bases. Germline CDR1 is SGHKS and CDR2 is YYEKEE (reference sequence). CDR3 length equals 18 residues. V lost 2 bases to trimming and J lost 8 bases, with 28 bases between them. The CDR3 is CASSLKKETAGIFWGYTF. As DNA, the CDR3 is TGTGCCAGCAGCTTAAAAAAGGAAACCGCAGGGATCTTCTGGGGCTACACCTTC.

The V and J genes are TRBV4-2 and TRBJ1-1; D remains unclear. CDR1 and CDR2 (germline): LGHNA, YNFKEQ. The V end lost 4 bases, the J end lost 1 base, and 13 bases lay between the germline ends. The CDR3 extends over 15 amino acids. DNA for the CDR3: TGTGCCAGCAGCCCCGAGGGTAGTCGGAACACTGAAGCTTTCTTT. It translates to CASSPEGSRNTEAFF.

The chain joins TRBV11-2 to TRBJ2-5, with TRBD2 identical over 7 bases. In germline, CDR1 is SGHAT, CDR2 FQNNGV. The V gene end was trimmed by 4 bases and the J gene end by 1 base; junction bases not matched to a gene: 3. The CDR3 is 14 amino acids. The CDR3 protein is CASSSGLGQETQYF. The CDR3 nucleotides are TGTGCCAGCAGCTCAGGACTAGGCCAAGAGACCCAGTACTTC. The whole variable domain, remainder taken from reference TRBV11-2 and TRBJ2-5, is EAGVAQSPRYKIIEKRQSVAFWCNPISGHATLYWYQQILGQGPKLLIQFQNNGVVDDSQLPKDRFSAERLKGVDSTLKIQPAKLEDSAVYLCASSSGLGQETQYFGPGTRLLVL.

The CDR3 nucleotides read TGTGCCAGCAGCCCTTCGGGACTAGGCCCAGAGACCCAGTACTTC. It codes for CASSPSGLGPETQYF. The chain couples TRBV13 to TRBJ2-5, with 8 bases that match TRBD2. V gave up 5 bases and J gave up 4 bases; unmatched junction bases: 9. This CDR3 is built from 15 residues. In germline, CDR1 is PRHDT, CDR2 FYEKMQ (reference sequence). The variable domain in full, completed from reference TRBV13 and TRBJ2-5, reads AAGVIQSPRHLIKEKRETATLKCYPIPRHDTVYWYQQGPGQDPQFLISFYEKMQSDKGSIPDRFSAQQFSDYHSELNMSSLELGDSALYFCASSPSGLGPETQYFGPGTRLLVL.

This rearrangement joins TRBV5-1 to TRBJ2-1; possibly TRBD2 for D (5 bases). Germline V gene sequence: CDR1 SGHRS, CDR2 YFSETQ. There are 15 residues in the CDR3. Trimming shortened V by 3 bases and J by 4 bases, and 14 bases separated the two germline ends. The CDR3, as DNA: TGCGCCAGCAGCTCGCTAACCCCGGGATACAATGAGCAGTTCTTC. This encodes CASSSLTPGYNEQFF.